This TCR beta chain is from a study of T and B cells in COVID-19 patients. This CDR3 region has 15 residues. CDR1 is LNHNV, CDR2 YYDKDF, per germline (reference sequence). Trimming pared 1 base from V and 0 bases from J, leaving 8 bases between. Multiplex PCR with BIOMED2 TRB-A/B primer pools amplified TRB rearrangements. TCRdb called the multiplex PCR reads again in MiXCR, with one record for every CDR3 protein. The sample yields fewer than 9,500 distinct CDR3 sequences, roughly 29% seen once. This clonotype is deemed medium-sized. From blood, about 240-500 ng of genomic DNA served as TRB template. Sequencing used blood. The chain recombines TRBV15 with TRBJ2-3; D ambiguous. The source of this sequence is a human donor who had recovered from COVID-19. This CDR3 reads CATSRARFSTDTQYF. CDR3 DNA: TGTGCCACCAGCAGAGCGCGGTTTAGCACAGATACGCAGTATTTT. The complete variable domain, with remaining parts taken from reference TRBV15 and TRBJ2-3, reads DAMVIQNPRYQVTQFGKPVTLSCSQTLNHNVMYWYQQKSSQAPKLLFHYYDKDFNNEADTPDNFQSRRPNTSFCFLDIRSPGLGDTAMYLCATSRARFSTDTQYFGPGTRLTVL.